This T cell receptor (beta chain) was identified in a study of cytomegalovirus exposure and HLA in healthy donors. Study conclusions and caveats: With later analysis, a missense DCLRE1C variant became linked to TCR beta V- and J-gene trimming. Using a false discovery rate of 0.05, a later analysis showed that approximately 16,000 TCR beta sequences were associated with HLA alleles. Investigators reported more than 150 TCR beta chains as tied to cytomegalovirus. Usually a TCR sequence was rare, but some public TCRs were found in many donors.

As to this clone: Its specificity is unknown.

In the PCR, 60 Vbeta and 13 Jbeta primers were used. Data came from immunoSEQ multiplex PCR; TCRdb stores just in-frame clones and leaves some out. This table holds about 180,000 clones, roughly four fifths found once. The trim removed 1 base at V and 5 bases at J, leaving 10 bases unmatched. The CDR3 covers 17 residues. Germline values: CDR1 SEHNR, CDR2 FQNEAQ (reference sequence). Sequences were obtained from PBMCs. This rearrangement joins TRBV7-9 to TRBJ2-3, with 9 positions matching TRBD2. This TCR was recovered from a male donor in good health and CMV-seronegative. The CDR3 DNA reads TGTGCCAGCAGCTTAGGGCGGGGACTAGCATTGGTAGATACGCAGTATTTT. Translating gives CASSLGRGLALVDTQYF.